The entry that follows covers one T cell receptor (beta chain) sequence. The antigen is undetermined. A junction end diverges from the germline sequence, so it may reflect a read error. Other nucleotide sequences in the sample specify the same CDR3. Sequencing used immunoSEQ multiplex PCR; TCRdb keeps in-frame clones, though not all of them. Of roughly 67,000 clones listed, roughly 86% are singletons. The sample is drawn from a study of OX40 agonist ivuxolimab in advanced cancers. Study-level information: The mean age was about 61 years, ranging from roughly 23 to 79, with roughly four fifths of participants male.

The CDR3 has 14 residues. CDR1 is MGHDK and CDR2 is SYGVNS in the germline V gene. Whole-study results and caveats: Partial responders treated at 0.1-3.0 mg/kg exhibited clonal expansion among the lowest measured.

The chain employs TRBV25-1 and TRBJ2-5, with TRBD2 matching 9 bases. Sequenced here: CD4+ or CD8+ T cells sorted from blood, sampled in a trial of the OX40 agonist ivuxolimab. This clonotype was obtained from an adult with an advanced solid tumor such as melanoma, head and neck, liver or kidney cancer. DNA for the CDR3: TGTGCCAGCAGTGTAGCGGGAGATCCTGAGACTCAGTACTTC. Amino acids: CASSVAGDPETQYF.